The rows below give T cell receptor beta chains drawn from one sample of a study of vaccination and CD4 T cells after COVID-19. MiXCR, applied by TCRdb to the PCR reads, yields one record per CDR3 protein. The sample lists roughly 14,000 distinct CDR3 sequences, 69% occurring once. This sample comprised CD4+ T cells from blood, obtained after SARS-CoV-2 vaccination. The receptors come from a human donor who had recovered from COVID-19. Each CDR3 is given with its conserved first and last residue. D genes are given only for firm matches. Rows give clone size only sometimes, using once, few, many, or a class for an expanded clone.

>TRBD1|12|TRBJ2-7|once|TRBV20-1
TGCAGTGCTAAGGGACAGTTATACGAGCAGTACTTC
CSAKGQLYEQYF
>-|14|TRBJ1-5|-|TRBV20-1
TGCAGTGCTAGTAGTCCTTATAGCAATCAGCCCCAGCATTTT
CSASSPYSNQPQHF
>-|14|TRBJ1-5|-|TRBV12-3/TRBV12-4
TGTGCCAGCAGCACAGACAGGTCGCATCAGCCCCAGCATTTT
CASSTDRSHQPQHF
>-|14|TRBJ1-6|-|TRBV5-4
TGTGCCAGCAGCTTCCCAGGGTCGAATTCACCCCTCCACTTT
CASSFPGSNSPLHF
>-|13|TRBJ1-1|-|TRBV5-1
TGCGCCAGCAGCCCTCGGGGGGGGACTGAAGCTTTCTTT
CASSPRGGTEAFF
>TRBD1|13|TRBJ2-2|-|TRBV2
TGTGCCAGCAGGGACAGGGTGGGCGGGGAGCTGTTTTTT
CASRDRVGGELFF
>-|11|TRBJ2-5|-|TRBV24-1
TGTGCCACCAGTGCCGAAGAGACCCAGTACTTC
CATSAEETQYF
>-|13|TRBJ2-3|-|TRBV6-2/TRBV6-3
TGTGCCAGCAGAAGATACGCCACAGATACGCAGTATTTT
CASRRYATDTQYF
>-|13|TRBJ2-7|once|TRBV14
TGTGCCAGCAGCCATCTTAATGTCGACGAGCAGTACTTC
CASSHLNVDEQYF
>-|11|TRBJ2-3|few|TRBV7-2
TGTGCCAGCAGCGCCACAGATACGCAGTATTTT
CASSATDTQYF
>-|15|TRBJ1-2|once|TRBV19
TGTGCCAGTAGTATAGGTCGGGGATCGGCGGGCGGCTACACCTTC
CASSIGRGSAGGYTF
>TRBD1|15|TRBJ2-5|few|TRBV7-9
TGTGCCAGCAGCTCGGGACAGGGGGAGGAAGAGACCCAGTACTTC
CASSSGQGEEETQYF
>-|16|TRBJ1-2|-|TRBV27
TGTGCCAGCAGTTCCCTTTCTAGTGGGGGGCAATATGGCTACACCTTC
CASSSLSSGGQYGYTF
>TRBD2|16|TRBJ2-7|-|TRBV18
TGTGCCAGCTCACCGCCGGGACTAGCGGGGGGCTACGAGCAGTACTTC
CASSPPGLAGGYEQYF
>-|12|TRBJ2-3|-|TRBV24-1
TGTGCCACCGACAGTTATGGAGATACGCAGTATTTT
CATDSYGDTQYF
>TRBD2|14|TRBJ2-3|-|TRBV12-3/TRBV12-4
TGTGCCAGCTTAGCGGGAGGGTTGGAAGATACGCAGTATTTT
CASLAGGLEDTQYF
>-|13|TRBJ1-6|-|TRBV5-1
TGCGCCAGCAGCTTCGAGGAAAATTCACCCCTCCACTTT
CASSFEENSPLHF
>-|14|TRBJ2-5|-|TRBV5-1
TGCGCCAGCAGCTTGGATGCCGGAATAGAGACCCAGTACTTC
CASSLDAGIETQYF
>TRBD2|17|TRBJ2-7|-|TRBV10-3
TGTGCCATCAGTGATCCGGGACTAGCGGGAGTGATGAACGAGCAGTACTTC
CAISDPGLAGVMNEQYF
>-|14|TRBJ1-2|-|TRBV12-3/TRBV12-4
TGTGCCAGCAGCCCCCGGGAGGGGATTTATGGCTACACCTTC
CASSPREGIYGYTF
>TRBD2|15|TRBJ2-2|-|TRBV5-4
TGTGCCAGCAGCTTAGCGGGAATCGATACCGGGGAGCTGTTTTTT
CASSLAGIDTGELFF
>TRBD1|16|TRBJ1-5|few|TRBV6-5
TGTGCCAGCAGTTACAGGACAGGGGACTTCAATCAGCCCCAGCATTTT
CASSYRTGDFNQPQHF
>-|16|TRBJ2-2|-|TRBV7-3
TGTGCCAGCAGCCTTACGGGACTTACCAACACCGGGGAGCTGTTTTTT
CASSLTGLTNTGELFF
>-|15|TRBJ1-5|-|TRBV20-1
TGCAGTGCTAGAGACTACAAACAAGTCAATCAGCCCCAGCATTTT
CSARDYKQVNQPQHF
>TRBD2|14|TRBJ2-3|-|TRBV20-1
TGCAGTGCTAGACTAGCGGGAGTTGCAGATACGCAGTATTTT
CSARLAGVADTQYF
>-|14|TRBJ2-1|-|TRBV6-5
TGTGCCAGCAGTTTTCCGGGACACTACAATGAGCAGTTCTTC
CASSFPGHYNEQFF
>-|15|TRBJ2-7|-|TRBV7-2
TGTGCCAGCAGCTTAGGAGCCCAGCGGACGGGGGAGCAGTACTTC
CASSLGAQRTGEQYF
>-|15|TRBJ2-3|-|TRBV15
TGTGCCACCAGCAGAGATAAAAGTCGGAGAGATACGCAGTATTTT
CATSRDKSRRDTQYF
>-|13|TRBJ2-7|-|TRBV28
TGTGCCAGCAGTGTGCTCGGGGATCTCGAGCAGTACTTC
CASSVLGDLEQYF
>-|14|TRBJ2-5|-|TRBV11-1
TGTGCCAGCAGCTGGCAGGGGATGGCGGAGACCCAGTACTTC
CASSWQGMAETQYF
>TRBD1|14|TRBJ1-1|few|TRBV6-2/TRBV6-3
TGTGCCAGCAAGACAGGGAACATGAACACTGAAGCTTTCTTT
CASKTGNMNTEAFF
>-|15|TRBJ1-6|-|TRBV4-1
TGCGCCAGCAGCCAAGATAGGGGCAGTTACTCACCCCTCCACTTT
CASSQDRGSYSPLHF
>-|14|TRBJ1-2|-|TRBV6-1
TGTGCCAGCACCTTATCCCTTTACAGCGTCCCATACACCTTC
CASTLSLYSVPYTF
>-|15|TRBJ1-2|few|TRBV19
TGTGCCAGTAGTATAGCCGGTACGGGGGGTTATGGCTACACCTTC
CASSIAGTGGYGYTF
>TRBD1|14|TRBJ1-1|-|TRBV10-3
TGTGCCATCAGGCCCGATACAGGGGACACTGAAGCTTTCTTT
CAIRPDTGDTEAFF
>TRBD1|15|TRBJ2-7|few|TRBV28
TGTGCCAGCAGCCTAGGGGGCGCTTATTCCTACGAGCAGTACTTC
CASSLGGAYSYEQYF
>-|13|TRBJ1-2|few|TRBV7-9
TGTGCCAGCAGCTTAGCCGCTAACTATGGCTACACCTTC
CASSLAANYGYTF
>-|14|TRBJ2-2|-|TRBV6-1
TGTGCCACCTGGGACCCCGCGAACACCGGGGAGCTGTTTTTT
CATWDPANTGELFF
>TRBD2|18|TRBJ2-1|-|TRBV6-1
TGTGCCAGCAGTCCGGGACTAGCGGGAGGGTTGGGGTACAATGAGCAGTTCTTC
CASSPGLAGGLGYNEQFF
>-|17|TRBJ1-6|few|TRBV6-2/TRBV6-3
TGTGCCAGCGGGAGTTTGGGGACACCCAGACGAACGTCACCCCTCCACTTT
CASGSLGTPRRTSPLHF
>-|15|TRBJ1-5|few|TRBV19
TGTGCCAGTAGTATTCGGCGGGGGATTAGTCAGCCCCAGCATTTT
CASSIRRGISQPQHF
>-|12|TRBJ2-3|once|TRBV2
TGTGCCAGCAGTGTCAGGACAGATACGCAGTATTTT
CASSVRTDTQYF
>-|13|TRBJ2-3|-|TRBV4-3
TGCGCCAGCAGCCAAGAAACGGCAAATACGCAGTATTTT
CASSQETANTQYF
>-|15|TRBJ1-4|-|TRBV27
TGTGCCAGCAGTCCAAATCAGGGTAGTGGTGAAAAACTGTTTTTT
CASSPNQGSGEKLFF
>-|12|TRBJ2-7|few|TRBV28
TGTGCCAGCAGTTATTTCAACTACGAGCAGTACTTC
CASSYFNYEQYF